These 21 T cell receptor beta chains came from one sample sequenced in a study of human T cells and chemical hapten exposure. The time point was: healthy volunteer bleed at 2 weeks. The authors extracted total RNA from unfractionated whole blood. One entry per CDR3 protein results from TCRdb running MiXCR on the RACE reads. The data show about 45,000 distinct CDR3 sequences, with 4.4% seen just once and roughly 6% held by the top ten. Material for sequencing was whole blood. These receptors all stem from a human donor in good health. Some clones in this sample may be carry-over from other donors' samples.

This clonotype has ten or more counts. The rearrangement joins TRBV29-1 to TRBJ2-3; 10 bases agree with TRBD1. The CDR3 extends over 14 amino acids. The ends lost 4 bases at V and 3 bases at J; junction bases unmatched: 4. Germline assignment: CDR1 SQVTM and CDR2 ANQGSEA. The DNA for the CDR3 is TGCAGCGTTGGAGACAGGGGGCCGACAGATACGCAGTATTTT. It is translated as CSVGDRGPTDTQYF.

This clonotype was counted a few times. The chain links TRBV28 to TRBJ1-4, with no clear D. The CDR3 runs to 14 residues. V was clipped by 5 bases and J by 6 bases, with 13 bases between them. From germline, CDR1 is MDHEN and CDR2 SYDVKM. The CDR3, as DNA: TGTGCCAGCAGTGTCGGAGGCGGGGATGAAAAACTGTTTTTT. Translation gives CASSVGGGDEKLFF.

The rearrangement uses TRBV12-3 or TRBV12-4 and TRBJ2-3; TRBD2 matches 16 bases. The length of the CDR3 is 18 residues. Trimming at V came to 3 bases and at J to 5 bases, leaving 8 bases not matched to a gene. CDR3 in DNA: TGTGCCAGCAGTTTGGCGGTGGGACTAGCGGGGGGGGGAGATACGCAGTATTTT. Translating gives CASSLAVGLAGGGDTQYF.

This chain joins TRBV7-9 and TRBJ1-4; D may be TRBD1 (5 bases). Per germline, CDR1 SEHNR and CDR2 FQNEAQ (reference sequence). CDR3 size: 15 residues. V lost 3 bases to trimming and J lost 8 bases, with 16 bases between them. The DNA for the CDR3 is TGTGCCAGCAGCTTGGGCGACGTCTGGGGGGAAAAACTGTTTTTT. Protein product: CASSLGDVWGEKLFF.

This clonotype was counted ten times or more. The chain carries TRBV6-2 or TRBV6-3 and TRBJ2-3, with D unresolved. V lost 6 bases and J 6 bases, leaving 16 bases between the germline ends. Germline V gene data show CDR1 as MNHEY and CDR2 as SVGEGT. The CDR3 runs 14 residues. The DNA for the CDR3 is TGTGCCAGCAGGGACGTCGGGCTTTCGGATACGCAGTATTTT. Translated: CASRDVGLSDTQYF.

In its sample, this clonotype was seen many times. V usage is TRBV7-3 and J usage is TRBJ2-1, with TRBD2 as a possible D gene (5 bases). This CDR3 spans 15 amino acids. CDR1 and CDR2 (germline): SGHTA, FQGTGA. Deletions cut 3 bases from V and 4 bases from J, with 13 bases between. CDR3 DNA sequence: TGTGCCAGCAGCTTCGGTTCCACGGGGTACAATGAGCAGTTCTTC. Amino acids: CASSFGSTGYNEQFF.

In this sample, this clonotype turned up many times. The V and J genes are TRBV7-8 and TRBJ2-5; 7 bases agree with TRBD2. Germline-derived CDR1 and CDR2 are SGHVS and FQNEAQ. The length of the CDR3 is 14 residues. V was pared by 10 bases and J by 1 base, with 9 bases of the junction left unmatched. CDR3 amino acids: CAIRPREGQETQYF. In nucleotides, the CDR3 is TGTGCCATCCGGCCAAGGGAGGGCCAAGAGACCCAGTACTTC.

This clonotype was detected many times. The rearrangement joins TRBV6-5 to TRBJ2-7, with TRBD2 matching 9 bases. Germline V CDR1 and CDR2: MNHEY, SVGAGI. This CDR3 region has 15 residues. Trimming removed 1 base from V and 3 bases from J; junction bases left unmatched: 4. CDR3 sequence reads: CASSYWSGRIYEQYF. The CDR3 DNA reads TGTGCCAGCAGTTACTGGAGCGGGAGGATCTACGAGCAGTACTTC.

By frequency in the sample, this clonotype is medium-sized. The rearrangement links TRBV29-1 to TRBJ2-3, with D possibly TRBD1 on 5 matching bases. In germline, CDR1 is SQVTM, CDR2 ANQGSEA. The CDR3 extends over 13 amino acids. Trimming cost V 5 bases and J 6 bases, with 15 bases left between them. The CDR3 DNA reads as TGCAGCGTTCTTCCGCGGAAGGGGGATACGCAGTATTTT. Amino acid sequence: CSVLPRKGDTQYF.

The chain couples TRBV18 to TRBJ2-5, with D hard to call. The V end was cut by 0 bases, the J end by 0 bases, with 8 bases between. The length of the CDR3 is 15 residues. In germline, CDR1 is KGHSH, CDR2 LQKENI. CDR3 region: CASSPPKKDQETQYF. In nucleotides, the CDR3 is TGTGCCAGCTCACCACCGAAGAAGGACCAAGAGACCCAGTACTTC. The full variable domain, in which reference TRBV18 and TRBJ2-5 provide the parts outside the CDR3, is NAGVMQNPRHLVRRRGQEARLRCSPMKGHSHVYWYRQLPEEGLKFMVYLQKENIIDESGMPKERFSAEFPKEGPSILRIQQVVRGDSAAYFCASSPPKKDQETQYFGPGTRLLVL.

In its sample, this clonotype was seen many times. J is TRBJ1-1 and V is TRBV2, with TRBD1 matching 7 bases. Germline V lookup: CDR1 SNHLY, CDR2 FYNNEI. V was pared by 6 bases and J by 1 base, with 8 bases of the junction left unmatched. The CDR3 totals 15 residues. The CDR3 region is CASRVRGSRNTEAFF. CDR3 coding DNA: TGTGCCAGCAGGGTCAGGGGGAGCAGGAACACTGAAGCTTTCTTT.

This clonotype was recorded a few times. V gene TRBV10-2 combines with J gene TRBJ2-3, with 7 bases that match TRBD2. The CDR3 extends over 16 amino acids. With V trimmed by 6 bases and J by 3 bases, 12 bases remained unmatched. Per the germline V gene, CDR1 is WSHSY and CDR2 is SAAADI. CDR3 sequence reads: CASRGPSGTDTDTQYF. The CDR3 coding sequence is TGCGCCAGCAGGGGACCAAGCGGGACGGATACAGATACGCAGTATTTT.

This clonotype was found many times. CDR3 in amino acids: CSAPHRVADTQYF. CDR3 DNA sequence: TGCAGTGCTCCACACAGGGTAGCAGATACGCAGTATTTT. The rearrangement uses TRBV20-1 and TRBJ2-3, with D perhaps matching TRBD1 (6 bases). Germline loops: CDR1 DFQATT, CDR2 SNEGSKA (reference sequence). The CDR3 sequence is 13 residues long. Deletions cut 5 bases from V and 4 bases from J, with 13 bases between.

This clonotype was detected once. The chain couples TRBV7-9 to TRBJ2-7, with no clear D. Per the germline V gene, CDR1 is SEHNR and CDR2 is FQNEAQ (reference sequence). Trimming stripped 2 bases from V and 0 bases from J, with 17 bases between. This CDR3 region has 17 residues. CDR3 amino acids: CASSLTPADGRSYEQYF. The DNA for the CDR3 is TGTGCCAGCAGCTTAACCCCAGCTGACGGTCGCTCCTACGAGCAGTACTTC.

This clonotype was detected ten times or more. The chain recombines TRBV28 with TRBJ2-5; the D gene could be TRBD1 or TRBD2 (5 bases each). This CDR3 is built from 14 residues. The V end was cut by 5 bases, the J end by 7 bases, with 17 bases between. CDR1 MDHEN and CDR2 SYDVKM come from the germline V gene. The CDR3 is CASSPPGTPRTQYF. The CDR3 DNA reads as TGTGCCAGCAGTCCCCCCGGGACGCCGAGGACCCAGTACTTC. Based on the CDR3 plus reference TRBV28 and TRBJ2-5, the full variable domain is DVKVTQSSRYLVKRTGEKVFLECVQDMDHENMFWYRQDPGLGLRLIYFSYDVKMKEKGDIPEGYSVSREKKERFSLILESASTNQTSMYLCASSPPGTPRTQYFGPGTRLLVL.

This clonotype was observed a handful of times. The CDR3 DNA is TGTGCCAGCAGTTTAGGGACAGGGGGCGATGGCTACACCTTC. Protein: CASSLGTGGDGYTF. This chain connects TRBV28 to TRBJ1-2; the match to TRBD1 covers 12 bases. Germline V gene data show CDR1 as MDHEN and CDR2 as SYDVKM. This CDR3 is 14 amino acids long. Trimming cost V 2 bases and J 6 bases; bases outside gene matches: 1.

This clonotype was seen ten or more times. This chain uses TRBV28 with TRBJ2-7; 9 bases match TRBD1. Trimming cost V 6 bases and J 2 bases; bases outside gene matches: 2. CDR1 and CDR2 from the germline V gene are MDHEN and SYDVKM. This CDR3 is 13 amino acids long. The CDR3 nucleotides are TGTGCCAGCAGGGGACAGGGAACCTACGAGCAGTACTTC. This sequence encodes CASRGQGTYEQYF. Full variable domain (rest looked up from reference TRBV28 and TRBJ2-7): DVKVTQSSRYLVKRTGEKVFLECVQDMDHENMFWYRQDPGLGLRLIYFSYDVKMKEKGDIPEGYSVSREKKERFSLILESASTNQTSMYLCASRGQGTYEQYFGPGTRLTVT.

This clonotype was counted many times. The J gene is TRBJ1-4, the V gene TRBV30; 9 nucleotides match TRBD1. Germline CDR1 reads GTSNPN; CDR2 reads SVGIG (reference sequence). This CDR3 region has 15 residues. V lost 1 base to trimming and J lost 7 bases; unmatched junction nucleotides: 7. CDR3 in amino acids: CAWSAGQGLGEKLFF. In DNA, the CDR3 is TGTGCCTGGAGTGCAGGACAGGGGTTGGGTGAAAAACTGTTTTTT.

V and J are TRBV28 and TRBJ1-6, with D perhaps matching TRBD1 (5 bases). Germline CDR1 and CDR2: MDHEN and SYDVKM. This CDR3 contains 15 residues. Between the trimmed V and J ends, which lost 6 bases and 6 bases, there was a span of 15 bases. The chain's CDR3 is CASRSRQKPNSPLHF. CDR3 sequence (DNA): TGTGCCAGCAGGTCAAGACAGAAACCTAATTCACCCCTCCACTTT.

Details on this clonotype: A much larger clone lies a single base off, so this may be a read error. J is TRBJ2-4 and V is TRBV10-3, with 8 bases identical to TRBD2. The CDR3 is 17 residues long. The germline V gene has CDR1 ENHRY and CDR2 SYGVKD. The CDR3 nucleotides read TGTGCCATCATTGAGATGGGCCTAGCGGGTCCCAAAAACATTCAGTACTTC. Translating it yields CAIIEMGLAGPKNIQYF.

This clonotype was counted only a few times. CDR3 sequence (DNA): TGCGCCAGCAGCCAAACAGGGGGGAATGAAAAACTGTTTTTT. It is translated as CASSQTGGNEKLFF. The chain carries TRBV4-1 and TRBJ1-4, with 8 bases identical to TRBD1. Per the germline V gene, CDR1 is MGHRA and CDR2 is YSYEKL. Germline trimming cut 2 bases from V and 5 bases from J; bases unmatched to any gene: 1. CDR3 length: 14 amino acids.